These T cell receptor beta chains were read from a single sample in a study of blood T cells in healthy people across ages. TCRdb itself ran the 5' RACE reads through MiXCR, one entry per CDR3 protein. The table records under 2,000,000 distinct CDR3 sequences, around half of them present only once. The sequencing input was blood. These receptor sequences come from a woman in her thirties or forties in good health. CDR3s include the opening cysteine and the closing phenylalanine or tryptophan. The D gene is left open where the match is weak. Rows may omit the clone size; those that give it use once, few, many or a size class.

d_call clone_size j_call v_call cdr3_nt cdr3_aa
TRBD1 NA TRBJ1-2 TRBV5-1 TGCGCCAGCAGCTTGGCCCCGGGACAGGAGAACTATGGCTACACCTTC CASSLAPGQENYGYTF
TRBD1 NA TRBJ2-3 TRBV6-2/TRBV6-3 TGTGCCAGCAGTTCTTTCCGGACAGGCCCCACAGATACGCAGTATTTT CASSSFRTGPTDTQYF
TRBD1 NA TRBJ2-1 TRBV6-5 TGTGCCAGCAGATCCGCAGGGGGTGAGCAGTTCTTC CASRSAGGEQFF
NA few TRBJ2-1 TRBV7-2 TGTGCCAGCAGCTTATTCCAGGGGAACTACAATGAGCAGTTCTTC CASSLFQGNYNEQFF
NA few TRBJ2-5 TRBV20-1 TGCAGTGCTAGAGATGGTAGGGACCTCCAAGAGACCCAGTACTTC CSARDGRDLQETQYF
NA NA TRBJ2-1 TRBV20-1 TGCAGTGCTAGAGATCTGTCGGGAAGCTACAATGAGCAGTTCTTC CSARDLSGSYNEQFF
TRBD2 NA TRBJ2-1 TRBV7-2 TGTGCCAGCAGCGAGATCAATAGCGGGGGGGCCCGTGAGCAGTTCTTC CASSEINSGGAREQFF
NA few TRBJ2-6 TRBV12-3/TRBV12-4 TGTGCCAGCAGCGCGCGGGACATAGAGGCCAACGTCCTGACTTTC CASSARDIEANVLTF
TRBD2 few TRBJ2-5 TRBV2 TGTGCCAGCATCCCAACTAGCGGGGGACAGTACTTC CASIPTSGGQYF
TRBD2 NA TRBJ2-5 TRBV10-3 TGTGCCATCAGTGAGTCGGGGACTAGCTACAATGAGCAGTACTTC CAISESGTSYNEQYF
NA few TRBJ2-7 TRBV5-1 TGCGCCAGCAGCCCCGGGACACTGAGCTCCTACGAGCAGTACTTC CASSPGTLSSYEQYF
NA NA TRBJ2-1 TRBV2 TGTGCCATCGGGTCTTTGGGGAGGAATGAGCAGTTCTTC CAIGSLGRNEQFF
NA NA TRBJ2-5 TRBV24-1 TGTGCCACCAGTGTCGGCGGGCGCGAAGAGACCCAGTACTTC CATSVGGREETQYF
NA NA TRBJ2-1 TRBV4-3 TGCGCCAGCAGCCAAGTCGGGGCCGGGGGGCAGTTCTTC CASSQVGAGGQFF
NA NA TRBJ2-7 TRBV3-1 TGTGCCAGCAGCCAAGATCTAACAGGTCAAGGCGAGCAGTACTTC CASSQDLTGQGEQYF
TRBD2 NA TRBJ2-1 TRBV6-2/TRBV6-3 TGTGCCAGCAGTTACTCCCCCTACGGGGGGAATTACAATGAGCAGTTCTTC CASSYSPYGGNYNEQFF
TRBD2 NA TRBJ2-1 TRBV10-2 TGCGCCAGCAGTGACCCGGCAGCGGGGGGGTCCTACAATGAGCAGTTCTTC CASSDPAAGGSYNEQFF
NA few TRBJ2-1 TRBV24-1 TGTGCCACCAGTGATTACCCCGTTGGGGACAGGCGGGAGGATGAGCAGTTCTTC CATSDYPVGDRREDEQFF
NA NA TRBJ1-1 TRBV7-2 TGTGCCAGCAGCTTACGGCGGGGACAGAACACTGAAGCTTTCTTT CASSLRRGQNTEAFF
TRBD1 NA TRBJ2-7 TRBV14 TGTGCCAGCAGCCCCTCAGTCCTACTAGGGACAGGGTTCTACGAGCAGTACTTC CASSPSVLLGTGFYEQYF
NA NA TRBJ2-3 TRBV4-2 TGTGCCAGCAGCCAAGAGGGGGGCGGGTCCGTCCAGGGTACGCAGTATTTT CASSQEGGGSVQGTQYF
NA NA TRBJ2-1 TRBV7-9 TGTGCCAGCAAAGTACGGGGACGCCTCTGGGATGAGCAGTTCTTC CASKVRGRLWDEQFF
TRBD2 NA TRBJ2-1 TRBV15 TGTGCCACCAGCAGAGATTCCCGGGGACTACTAGCGGGGGGGCTGTCCCCCGGTGAGCAGTTCTTC CATSRDSRGLLAGGLSPGEQFF
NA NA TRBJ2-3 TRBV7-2 TGTGCCAGCAGCTCCGACCTGGTTAGCACAGATACGCAGTATTTT CASSSDLVSTDTQYF
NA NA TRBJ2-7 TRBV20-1 TGCAGTGCTAGCCCTCACCAACAGGTCCTTGGGCACGGGCAGTACTTC CSASPHQQVLGHGQYF
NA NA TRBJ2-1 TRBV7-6 TGTGCCAGCAGCTTAGCTAGCCAGGGACCCAATGAGCAGTTCTTC CASSLASQGPNEQFF
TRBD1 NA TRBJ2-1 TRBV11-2 TGTGCCAGCAGCTTAGGGACAGGGGCCGTAAGTGAGCAGTTCTTC CASSLGTGAVSEQFF
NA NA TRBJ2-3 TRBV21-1 TGTGCCAGCAGCAAATTTTTCCGGGACACCCGCACAGATACGCAGTATTTT CASSKFFRDTRTDTQYF
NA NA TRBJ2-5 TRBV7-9 TGTGCCAGCAGCTTAGCCCCCCGAGAAGAGACCCAGTACTTC CASSLAPREETQYF